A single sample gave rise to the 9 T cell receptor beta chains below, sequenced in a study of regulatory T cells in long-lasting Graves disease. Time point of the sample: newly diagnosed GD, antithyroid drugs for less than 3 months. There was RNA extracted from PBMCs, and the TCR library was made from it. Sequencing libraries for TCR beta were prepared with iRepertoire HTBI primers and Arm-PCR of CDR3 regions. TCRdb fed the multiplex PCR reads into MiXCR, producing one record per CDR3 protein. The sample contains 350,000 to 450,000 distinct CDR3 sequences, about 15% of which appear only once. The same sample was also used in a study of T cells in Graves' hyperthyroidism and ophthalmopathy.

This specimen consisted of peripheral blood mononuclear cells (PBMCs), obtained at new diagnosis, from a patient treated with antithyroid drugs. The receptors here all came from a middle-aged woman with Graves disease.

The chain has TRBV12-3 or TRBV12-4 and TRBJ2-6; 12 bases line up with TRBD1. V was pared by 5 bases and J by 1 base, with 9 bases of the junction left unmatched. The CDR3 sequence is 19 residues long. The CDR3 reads CASSPRDRGPRSGANVLTF. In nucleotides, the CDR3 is TGTGCCAGCAGTCCGCGGGACAGGGGGCCACGTTCTGGGGCCAACGTCCTGACTTTC.

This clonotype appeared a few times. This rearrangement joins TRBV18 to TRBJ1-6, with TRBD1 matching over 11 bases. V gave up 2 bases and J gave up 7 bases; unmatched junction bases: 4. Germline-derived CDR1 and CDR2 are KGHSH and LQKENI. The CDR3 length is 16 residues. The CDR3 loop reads CASSPGTGGTNSPLHF. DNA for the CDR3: TGTGCCAGCTCACCAGGGACAGGGGGTACAAATTCACCCCTCCACTTT.

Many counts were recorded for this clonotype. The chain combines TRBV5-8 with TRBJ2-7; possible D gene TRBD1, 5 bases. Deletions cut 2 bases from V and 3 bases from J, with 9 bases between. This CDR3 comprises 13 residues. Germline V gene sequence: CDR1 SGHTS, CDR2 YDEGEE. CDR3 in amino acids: CASSFRQSYEQYF. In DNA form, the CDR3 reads TGTGCCAGCAGCTTTCGACAGAGCTACGAGCAGTACTTC. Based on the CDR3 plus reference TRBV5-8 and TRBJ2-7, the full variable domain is EAGVTQSPTHLIKTRGQQATLRCSPISGHTSVYWYQQALGLGLQFLLWYDEGEERNRGNFPPRFSGRQFPNYSSELNVNALELEDSALYLCASSFRQSYEQYFGPGTRLTVT.

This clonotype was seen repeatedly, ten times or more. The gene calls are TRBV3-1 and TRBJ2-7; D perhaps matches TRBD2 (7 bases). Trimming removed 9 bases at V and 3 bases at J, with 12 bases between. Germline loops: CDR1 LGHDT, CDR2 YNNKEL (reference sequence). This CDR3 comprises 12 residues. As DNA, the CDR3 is TGTGCCAGTGGGGGGGCGGACTACGAGCAGTACTTC. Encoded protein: CASGGADYEQYF.

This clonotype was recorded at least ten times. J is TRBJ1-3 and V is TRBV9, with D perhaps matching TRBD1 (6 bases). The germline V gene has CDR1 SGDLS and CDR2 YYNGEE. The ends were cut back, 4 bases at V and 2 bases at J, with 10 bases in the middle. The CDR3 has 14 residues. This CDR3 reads CASSPQGTGNTIYF. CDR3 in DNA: TGTGCCAGCAGCCCACAGGGCACTGGAAACACCATATATTTT.

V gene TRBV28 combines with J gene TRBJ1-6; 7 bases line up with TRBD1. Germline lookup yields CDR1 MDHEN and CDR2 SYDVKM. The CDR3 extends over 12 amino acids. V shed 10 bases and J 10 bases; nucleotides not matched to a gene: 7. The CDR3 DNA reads TGTGCCACGCAGGGGGTCTCGTCACCCCTCCACTTT. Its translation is CATQGVSSPLHF.

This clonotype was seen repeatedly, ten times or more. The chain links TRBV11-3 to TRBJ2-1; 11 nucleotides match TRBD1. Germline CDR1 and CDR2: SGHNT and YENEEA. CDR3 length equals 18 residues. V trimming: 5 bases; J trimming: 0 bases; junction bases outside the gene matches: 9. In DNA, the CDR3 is TGTGCCAGCAGCCTACGGGACAGGGGGGTGAGCTCCTACAATGAGCAGTTCTTC. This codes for CASSLRDRGVSSYNEQFF.

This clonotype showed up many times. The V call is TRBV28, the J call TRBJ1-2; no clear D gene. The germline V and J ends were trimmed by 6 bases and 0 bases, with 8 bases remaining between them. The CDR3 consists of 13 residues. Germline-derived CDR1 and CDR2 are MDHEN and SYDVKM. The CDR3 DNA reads TGTGCCAGCAGACCAGGCACTAACTATGGCTACACCTTC. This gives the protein CASRPGTNYGYTF.

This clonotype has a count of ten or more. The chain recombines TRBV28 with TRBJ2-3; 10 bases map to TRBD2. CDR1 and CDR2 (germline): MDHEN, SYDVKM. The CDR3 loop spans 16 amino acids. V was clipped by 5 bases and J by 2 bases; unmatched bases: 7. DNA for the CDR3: TGTGCCAGCAGTCCCCCCCTAGCGGGAGCCACAGATACGCAGTATTTT. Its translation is CASSPPLAGATDTQYF.